This TCR beta chain was retrieved from a study of a mutant IDH1 vaccine in newly diagnosed glioma. This CDR3 has 15 amino acids. Germline V gene lookup returns CDR1 SGDLS and CDR2 YYNGEE. Trimming removed 4 bases at V and 6 bases at J, with 16 bases between. The method was immunoSEQ multiplex PCR; TCRdb's version includes in-frame clones alone and lacks a portion of them. The sample holds some 54,000 clones; around four fifths are singletons and the top ten take over 4%. Regarding this clone: Its antigen remains unidentified.

Time point indicated: week 35, safety follow-up. Vaccinated patients received 300 ug of mutant IDH1 20-mer peptide per dose, with topical imiquimod. Patients received eight vaccinations in weeks 1, 3, 5, 7, 11, 15, 19, 23. The chain has TRBV9 and TRBJ2-2, with D maybe TRBD1 (5 bases). The material sequenced was PBMCs, taken from a glioma patient whose treatment included an IDH1 peptide vaccine. The TCR comes from a woman aged 18 to 35 with glioma. CDR3 coding DNA: TGTGCCAGCAGCTCCAAGGGGTCCCACCCCGGGGAGCTGTTTTTT. It translates to CASSSKGSHPGELFF.